This entry lists 27 T cell receptor beta chains sequenced from one sample in a study of T cell responses to AZD1222 COVID-19 vaccine. Libraries were prepared by immunoSEQ multiplex PCR; TCRdb keeps only in-frame clonotypes and omits some of them. The data contain 99,000 or so clones, 82% of them singletons. The material sequenced was peripheral blood, taken on day 0 of AZD1222 vaccination. The origin of the receptors is an adult in good health.

The chain uses TRBV3-1 (or the pseudogene TRBV3-2) and TRBJ2-7, with D uncertain. The CDR3 runs 13 residues. V gave up 6 bases and J gave up 4 bases, with 13 bases separating them. The germline V gene has CDR1 LGHDT and CDR2 YNNKEL (reference sequence). The CDR3 reads CASRRWGFYEQYF. In nucleotides, the CDR3 is TGTGCCAGCAGACGGTGGGGTTTTTACGAGCAGTACTTC.

In its sample, this clone was seen many times. The genes are TRBV19 and TRBJ1-4; 8 bases align to TRBD1. The CDR3 is 14 amino acids. Germline assignment: CDR1 LNHDA and CDR2 SQIVND (reference sequence). V lost 6 bases to trimming and J lost 8 bases; unmatched junction nucleotides: 8. The CDR3 DNA reads as TGTGCCAGTAGAATGACAGGGGAGGGAGAAAAACTGTTTTTT. It codes for CASRMTGEGEKLFF.

The CDR3 DNA reads TGTGCCAGCAGCCCTTTATATAGCGGGCCCAAAAACATTCAGTACTTC. It is translated as CASSPLYSGPKNIQYF. The chain combines TRBV13 with TRBJ2-4; TRBD2 matches at 7 bases. Germline CDR1 and CDR2: PRHDT and FYEKMQ (reference sequence). This CDR3 is built from 16 residues. V shed 5 bases and J 2 bases; nucleotides not matched to a gene: 9.

The J gene is TRBJ2-5, the V gene TRBV4-2; the D gene could be TRBD1 or TRBD2 (5 bases each). The V gene's germline CDR1 is LGHNA and CDR2 YNFKEQ. Trimming cost V 1 base and J 6 bases, with 6 bases left between them. The CDR3 totals 12 residues. The CDR3 reads CASSQGGKTQYF. In DNA, the CDR3 is TGTGCCAGCAGCCAAGGGGGGAAGACCCAGTACTTC.

This clone has only one observation. The chain recombines TRBV3-1 (or the pseudogene TRBV3-2) with TRBJ1-1, with TRBD1 identical over 8 bases. V was pared by 4 bases and J by 7 bases, with 11 bases of the junction left unmatched. This CDR3 comprises 15 residues. The germline V gene encodes CDR1 LGHDT and CDR2 YNNKEL (reference sequence). DNA of the CDR3: TGTGCCAGCAGCCCTGGAGCAGGGGGCGAAGGTGAAGCTTTCTTT. It specifies CASSPGAGGEGEAFF.

CDR3 residues: CASSGGAANEKLFF. The CDR3, as DNA: TGTGCCAGCTCCGGCGGGGCGGCTAATGAAAAACTGTTTTTT. This rearrangement joins TRBV6-5 to TRBJ1-4, with D possibly TRBD1 on 5 matching bases. The germline CDR1 and CDR2 sequences are MNHEY and SVGAGI. V lost 8 bases, J lost 3 bases, and 13 bases lay in between. This CDR3 region has 14 residues.

The gene calls are TRBV7-2 and TRBJ2-7; D unresolved. This CDR3 has 13 residues. Trimming left V 2 bases short and J 5 bases short, with 10 bases between. Germline assignment: CDR1 SGHTA and CDR2 FQGNSA. The CDR3 nucleotides read TGTGCCAGCAGCTTAATGCCAGACCACGAGCAGTACTTC. This encodes CASSLMPDHEQYF.

This chain links TRBV30 with TRBJ1-6; tentatively, D is TRBD1 (5 bases). V lost 8 bases to trimming and J lost 9 bases, with 17 bases between them. CDR1 GTSNPN and CDR2 SVGIG come from the germline V gene (reference sequence). The CDR3 consists of 13 residues. Written as DNA, the CDR3 is TGTGCCCCCTCTAGGGGCCCTGGTTCACCCCTCCACTTT. It encodes CAPSRGPGSPLHF.

In DNA form, the CDR3 reads TGTGCCAGCAGCCCTCCGGGACAGGTAAACACTGAAGCTTTCTTT. It yields the protein CASSPPGQVNTEAFF. The V gene is TRBV6-2 or TRBV6-3, the J gene TRBJ1-1; TRBD1 agrees at 8 bases. With V trimmed by 6 bases and J by 2 bases, 8 bases remained unmatched. The CDR3 is 15 residues long. The germline CDR1 and CDR2 sequences are MNHEY and SVGEGT.

The chain uses TRBV19 and TRBJ2-7, with TRBD1 as a possible D gene (5 bases). Germline CDR1 and CDR2: LNHDA and SQIVND (reference sequence). V lost 8 bases to trimming and J lost 2 bases, with 16 bases between them. This CDR3 is 14 amino acids long. CDR3 sequence: CASGLGALPYEQYF. CDR3 sequence (DNA): TGTGCCAGTGGTCTTGGGGCCCTCCCCTACGAGCAGTACTTC.

The rearrangement uses TRBV25-1 and TRBJ2-7, with D possibly being TRBD1 (5 bases). Germline CDR1 reads MGHDK; CDR2 reads SYGVNS. This CDR3 region has 13 residues. V lost 1 base and J lost 13, with 17 bases in between. CDR3 in DNA: TGTGCCAGCAGTGAATGGGTTGGCAGGGTAATTTACTTC. Residues: CASSEWVGRVIYF.

V gene TRBV6-4 combines with J gene TRBJ2-5; the D gene is possibly TRBD2 (6 bases). This CDR3 has 14 residues. Germline V lookup: CDR1 MRHNA, CDR2 SNTAGT. With 2 bases removed from V and 2 bases from J, the gap between germline ends came to 9 bases. The CDR3 coding sequence is TGTGCCAGCAGTGACAAGGCGGGGCAAGAGACCCAGTACTTC. It encodes CASSDKAGQETQYF.

The J gene is TRBJ2-3, the V gene TRBV6-4; 8 nucleotides agree with TRBD2. The V gene end was trimmed by 3 bases and the J gene end by 1 base; junction bases not matched to a gene: 0. The germline CDR1 and CDR2 sequences are MRHNA and SNTAGT. The CDR3 runs to 14 residues. CDR3 coding DNA: TGTGCCAGCAGTGAGCGGGGGGGCACAGATACGCAGTATTTT. As protein: CASSERGGTDTQYF.

This sequence joins TRBV3-1 (or the pseudogene TRBV3-2) and TRBJ2-1; TRBD1 matches 7 bases. Germline CDR1 is LGHDT and CDR2 is YNNKEL (reference sequence). The CDR3 extends over 15 amino acids. V trimming: 4 bases; J trimming: 3 bases; junction bases outside the gene matches: 6. CDR3 coding DNA: TGTGCCAGCAGCCTTTCGACAGGGTTCTACAATGAGCAGTTCTTC. Amino acids: CASSLSTGFYNEQFF.

Written as DNA, the CDR3 is TGTGCCAGCAGCAGGGTCGGGGAGGATGAGCAGTTCTTC. The encoded protein is CASSRVGEDEQFF. The V call is TRBV5-4, the J call TRBJ2-1; D might be TRBD2 (6 bases). Germline lookup yields CDR1 SGHNT and CDR2 YYREEE (reference sequence). This CDR3 is built from 13 residues. The V and J ends lost 4 bases and 8 bases respectively, with 13 bases between them.

The V and J genes are TRBV7-6 and TRBJ2-3; TRBD2 might be the D (6 bases). The ends were cut back, 1 base at V and 1 base at J, with 12 bases in the middle. Germline assignment: CDR1 SGHVS and CDR2 FNYEAQ. The CDR3 runs 16 residues. CDR3 protein: CASSLVAGKGTDTQYF. The CDR3, as DNA: TGTGCCAGCAGCTTAGTGGCGGGAAAAGGCACAGATACGCAGTATTTT.

V usage is TRBV5-1 and J usage is TRBJ2-7; 7 nucleotides line up with TRBD1. The trim removed 3 bases at V and 3 bases at J, leaving 12 bases unmatched. This CDR3 has 16 residues. Germline V gene data show CDR1 as SGHRS and CDR2 as YFSETQ. The CDR3 nucleotides read TGCGCCAGCAGCTACACACCGGGACAGAAGAACTACGAGCAGTACTTC. Translated: CASSYTPGQKNYEQYF.

V gene TRBV18 combines with J gene TRBJ1-1, with a tentative D call TRBD1 (6 bases). Per the germline V gene, CDR1 is KGHSH and CDR2 is LQKENI. Trimming removed 3 bases from V and 0 bases from J, with 11 bases in between. The CDR3 has 15 amino acids. The CDR3 nucleotides are TGTGCCAGCTCACCGAAGACAGGTATGAACACTGAAGCTTTCTTT. This gives the protein CASSPKTGMNTEAFF.

The chain is built from TRBV27 and TRBJ1-5; no clear D gene. CDR1 is MNHEY, CDR2 SMNVEV, per germline (reference sequence). V was shortened by 0 bases and J by 2 bases, with 14 bases between the two germline ends. This CDR3 has 17 residues. CDR3 nucleotides: TGTGCCAGCAGTTTATCGATCCAGGTCGATGGCAATCAGCCCCAGCATTTT. It codes for CASSLSIQVDGNQPQHF.

V usage is TRBV7-2 and J usage is TRBJ1-2; D might be TRBD1 (6 bases). V lost 4 bases to trimming and J lost 3 bases, with 15 bases between them. Germline V CDR1 and CDR2: SGHTA, FQGNSA. CDR3 length equals 15 residues. The chain's CDR3 is CASSSYRVGYYGYTF. The CDR3 nucleotides read TGTGCCAGCAGCTCCTACAGGGTGGGCTACTATGGCTACACCTTC.

The chain combines TRBV7-2 with TRBJ2-1; D might be TRBD1 (5 bases). CDR1 and CDR2 from the germline V gene are SGHTA and FQGNSA. The CDR3 is made up of 16 amino acids. The V end lost 7 bases, the J end lost 7 bases, and 23 bases lay between the germline ends. The CDR3 DNA reads TGTGCCAGCACCCGTTTTTTTCGGCAGGGCTTAAATGAGCAGTTCTTC. Protein: CASTRFFRQGLNEQFF. Combining the CDR3 with reference TRBV7-2 and TRBJ2-1 gives the whole variable domain GAGVSQSPSNKVTEKGKDVELRCDPISGHTALYWYRQSLGQGLEFLIYFQGNSAPDKSGLPSDRFSAERTGGSVSTLTIQRTQQEDSAVYLCASTRFFRQGLNEQFFGPGTRLTVL.

The chain uses TRBV7-2 and TRBJ2-5; D possibly corresponds to TRBD2 (6 bases). This CDR3 region has 14 residues. V was shortened by 0 bases and J by 5 bases, with 10 bases between the two germline ends. Germline V gene lookup returns CDR1 SGHTA and CDR2 FQGNSA. CDR3 amino acids: CASSLAGGRETQYF. The CDR3 DNA follows: TGTGCCAGCAGCTTAGCGGGGGGTAGGGAGACCCAGTACTTC.

This chain connects TRBV28 to TRBJ2-2, with a possible D match to TRBD2 (6 bases). Per the germline V gene, CDR1 is MDHEN and CDR2 is SYDVKM. V lost 6 bases and J lost 5, with 13 bases in between. This CDR3 region has 14 residues. CDR3 loop: CASSPTGRTGELFF. CDR3 coding DNA: TGTGCCAGCAGCCCGACGGGGAGGACCGGGGAGCTGTTTTTT.

This chain connects TRBV3-1 (or the pseudogene TRBV3-2) to TRBJ1-1; D gene uncertain. CDR1 and CDR2 (germline): LGHDT, YNNKEL (reference sequence). V lost 0 bases, J lost 6 bases, and 11 bases lay in between. This CDR3 region has 14 residues. The CDR3 nucleotides are TGTGCCAGCAGCCAAGATCGGGGATACCCTGAAGCTTTCTTT. Translated: CASSQDRGYPEAFF.

The rearrangement joins TRBV5-6 to TRBJ1-4; 9 bases line up with TRBD1. V was pared by 4 bases and J by 4 bases, with 5 bases of the junction left unmatched. The CDR3 runs to 15 residues. The V gene's germline CDR1 is SGHDT and CDR2 YYEEEE. The CDR3 DNA sequence: TGTGCCAGCAGCGGGGGGACAGGGCTTAATGAAAAACTGTTTTTT. Amino acid sequence: CASSGGTGLNEKLFF.

The J gene is TRBJ1-1, the V gene TRBV7-9, with D unclear. Germline CDR1 is SEHNR and CDR2 is FQNEAQ (reference sequence). The CDR3 length is 14 residues. Deletions cut 0 bases from V and 5 bases from J, with 10 bases between. CDR3 in DNA: TGTGCCAGCAGCTTAGCGCCGGGAGGAACTGAAGCTTTCTTT. Encoded protein: CASSLAPGGTEAFF.

The V gene is TRBV30, the J gene TRBJ1-2; 7 bases match TRBD1. V shed 4 bases and J 4 bases; nucleotides not matched to a gene: 6. From germline, CDR1 is GTSNPN and CDR2 SVGIG (reference sequence). The CDR3 is 13 amino acids. The CDR3 bases are TGTGCCTGGAACCGGGACAGACCCTATGGCTACACCTTC. Translated, it gives CAWNRDRPYGYTF.